What follows is one TCR beta chain and its context. Its antigen is undetermined. A read error is likely, as this CDR3 ends without the conserved phenylalanine or tryptophan. Synthesis of TCR beta cDNA was carried out from about 540 ng total RNA with a constant-region primer. Researchers made the TCR beta libraries by running three nested multiplex PCR rounds with slightly modified ARM-PCR. The opening two PCR rounds, about 11 cycles each, paired TRBV1-TRBV30 forward primers with a C-beta reverse primer. TCRdb re-called the multiplex PCR reads with MiXCR, one entry per CDR3 protein. The data contain about 120,000 distinct CDR3 sequences, about two thirds of them singletons. These data belong to a study of tumor-infiltrating lymphocytes in primary liver carcinoma. Study context: There were tumors of stage T1-T3 N0M0, each 4.2 to 10 cm across. Samples returned roughly 3.5 to 7.5 million productive TCRbeta reads each. Read depth did not differ significantly between tissue types.

There are 12 residues in the CDR3. Deletions cut 5 bases from V and 4 bases from J, with 6 bases between. The source material, roughly 18-30 mg of unsorted bulk tissue, was used to co-extract RNA and DNA. Study outcomes and limitations: Tumors reached a significantly greater top-250-clone fraction than blood did (p = 0.039).

The chain carries TRBV12-3 or TRBV12-4 and TRBJ2-1; D remains ambiguous. The source is an older woman with primary liver carcinoma and hepatitis B virus infection. Material: tumor-adjacent normal liver tissue. This CDR3 reads CASSLLYNEQFL. The DNA of the CDR3 is TGTGCCAGCAGTCTCCTATACAATGAGCAGTTCTTA.